The following is a T cell receptor (beta chain) sequence with its context. Its matching antigen is unknown. These data are taken from a study of spatial heterogeneity in lung cancer. Study information: Around 70 TRACERx patients with early, untreated non-small cell lung cancer donated samples.

Trimming removed 6 bases from V and 14 bases from J; junction bases left unmatched: 15. Germline CDR1 reads KGHSH; CDR2 reads LQKENI. The CDR3 consists of 14 residues. TCRdb used MiXCR to reprocess the 5' RACE reads, holding one entry per CDR3 protein. The sample consists of roughly 34,000 distinct CDR3 sequences, under 9% of them appearing once. Study conclusions and caveats: Follow-up blood showed ubiquitous expanded tumor TCRs less than blood at resection did.

Time point meaning: blood at routine non-recurrence follow-up after resection. Sequencing of whole RNA from tumor, nontumor lung or frozen PBMC involved no sorting. This specimen was PBMCs, taken at follow-up. The sequence derives from a male donor with early-stage non-small cell lung cancer. V usage is TRBV18 and J usage is TRBJ2-1; 8 bases map to TRBD1. The CDR3 DNA sequence: TGTGCCAGCTCCTTACTGGACCAGCAGGGGGCGAAGTTCTTC. Translating gives CASSLLDQQGAKFF.